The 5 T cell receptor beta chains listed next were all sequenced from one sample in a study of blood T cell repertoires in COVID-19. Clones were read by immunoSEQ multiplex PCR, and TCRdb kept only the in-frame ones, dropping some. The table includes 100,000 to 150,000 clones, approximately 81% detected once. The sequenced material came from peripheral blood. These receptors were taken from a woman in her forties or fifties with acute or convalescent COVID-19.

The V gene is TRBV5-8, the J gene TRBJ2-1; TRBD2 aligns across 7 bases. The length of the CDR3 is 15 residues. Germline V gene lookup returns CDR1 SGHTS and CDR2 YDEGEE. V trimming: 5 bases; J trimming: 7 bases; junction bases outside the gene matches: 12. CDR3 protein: CASSDAGVLVNEQFF. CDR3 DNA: TGTGCCAGCAGTGACGCGGGGGTACTAGTAAATGAGCAGTTCTTC.

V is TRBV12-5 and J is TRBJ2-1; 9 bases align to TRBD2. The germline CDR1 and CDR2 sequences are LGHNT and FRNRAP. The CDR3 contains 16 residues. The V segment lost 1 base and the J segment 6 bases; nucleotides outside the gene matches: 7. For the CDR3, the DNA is TGTGCTAGTGGTTTGGGTTTAGCGGGAGCAAGCAATGAGCAGTTCTTC. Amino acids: CASGLGLAGASNEQFF.

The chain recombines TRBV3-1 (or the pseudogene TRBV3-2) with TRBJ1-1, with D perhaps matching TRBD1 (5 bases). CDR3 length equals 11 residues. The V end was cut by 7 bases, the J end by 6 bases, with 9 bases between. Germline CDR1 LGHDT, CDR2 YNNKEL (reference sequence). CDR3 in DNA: TGTGCCAGCACCATAGGGGCTGAAGCTTTCTTT. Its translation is CASTIGAEAFF.

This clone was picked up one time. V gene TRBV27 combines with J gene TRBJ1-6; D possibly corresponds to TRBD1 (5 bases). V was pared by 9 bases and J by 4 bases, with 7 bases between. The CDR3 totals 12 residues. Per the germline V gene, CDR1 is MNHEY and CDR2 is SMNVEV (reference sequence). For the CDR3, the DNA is TGTGCCAGTCGGGGGTATAATTCACCCCTCCACTTT. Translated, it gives CASRGYNSPLHF.

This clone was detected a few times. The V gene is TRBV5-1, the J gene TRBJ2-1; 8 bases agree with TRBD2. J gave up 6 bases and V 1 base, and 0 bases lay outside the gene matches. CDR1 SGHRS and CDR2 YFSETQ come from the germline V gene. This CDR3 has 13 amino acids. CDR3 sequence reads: CASSLLAGNEQFF. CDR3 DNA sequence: TGCGCCAGCAGCTTGCTAGCGGGCAATGAGCAGTTCTTC. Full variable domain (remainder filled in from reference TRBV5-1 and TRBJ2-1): KAGVTQTPRYLIKTRGQQVTLSCSPISGHRSVSWYQQTPGQGLQFLFEYFSETQRNKGNFPGRFSGRQFSNSRSEMNVSTLELGDSALYLCASSLLAGNEQFFGPGTRLTVL.